These 20 T cell receptor beta chains were sequenced from one sample in a study of blood T cell repertoires in COVID-19. Only in-frame clones appear in the TCRdb table, and some are missing; sequencing was by immunoSEQ multiplex PCR. Seen here are 180,000 or so clones, 85% observed once, and the top ten hold 6.2%. Sequenced sample: PBMCs or T cells enriched from blood (not recorded which). The source of these receptors is a man aged 35 to 55 who had recovered from COVID-19.

The chain carries TRBV5-5 and TRBJ2-1; possibly TRBD1 for D (6 bases). The V gene's germline CDR1 is SGHKS and CDR2 YYEKEE (reference sequence). V was clipped by 4 bases and J by 0 bases, with 11 bases between them. This CDR3 is built from 15 residues. CDR3 DNA: TGTGCCAGCAGCCTAGGGGGAAGCTCCTACAATGAGCAGTTCTTC. Protein product: CASSLGGSSYNEQFF. Full variable domain (outside the CDR3, taken from reference TRBV5-5 and TRBJ2-1): DAGVTQSPTHLIKTRGQQVTLRCSPISGHKSVSWYQQVLGQGPQFIFQYYEKEERGRGNFPDRFSARQFPNYSSELNVNALLLGDSALYLCASSLGGSSYNEQFFGPGTRLTVL.

This chain links TRBV7-3 with TRBJ1-2; 8 nucleotides line up with TRBD1. The CDR3 contains 13 residues. V was pared by 5 bases and J by 8 bases, with 7 bases of the junction left unmatched. Germline CDR1 SGHTA, CDR2 FQGTGA. Written as DNA, the CDR3 is TGTGCCAGCAGCCGTGACAGGGGAGGCGGCTACACCTTC. It is translated as CASSRDRGGGYTF.

This chain joins TRBV19 and TRBJ1-5; 7 positions match TRBD1. CDR1 is LNHDA, CDR2 SQIVND, per germline (reference sequence). V gave up 4 bases and J gave up 5 bases; unmatched junction bases: 5. The CDR3 runs to 14 residues. CDR3: CASSRTGSDQPQHF. Written as DNA, the CDR3 is TGTGCCAGTAGTAGGACAGGCTCCGATCAGCCCCAGCATTTT.

In DNA form, the CDR3 reads TGTGCCACCAGTGACCTTAGCGGGGGGCACACCGGGGAGCTGTTTTTT. Translation gives CATSDLSGGHTGELFF. V and J are TRBV24-1 and TRBJ2-2, with 10 bases aligning to TRBD2. The CDR3 runs 16 residues. V shed 4 bases, J shed 3 bases, and the junction held 4 bases outside the gene matches. Germline CDR1 reads KGHDR; CDR2 reads SFDVKD.

The gene calls are TRBV9 and TRBJ2-5; D may be TRBD2 (5 bases). This CDR3 is built from 13 residues. The V gene lost 3 bases and the J gene lost 2 bases, with 8 bases spanning the gap. CDR1 and CDR2 from the germline V gene are SGDLS and YYNGEE. This CDR3 is CASSESGQETQYF. The CDR3 region has the DNA TGTGCCAGCAGCGAGTCGGGGCAAGAGACCCAGTACTTC. The variable domain in full, completed from reference TRBV9 and TRBJ2-5, reads DSGVTQTPKHLITATGQRVTLRCSPRSGDLSVYWYQQSLDQGLQFLIQYYNGEERAKGNILERFSAQQFPDLHSELNLSSLELGDSALYFCASSESGQETQYFGPGTRLLVL.

This clone was observed once. The chain uses TRBV19 and TRBJ2-1; tentative D call: TRBD1 (6 bases). V lost 5 bases and J 9 bases, leaving 14 bases between the germline ends. CDR1 is LNHDA, CDR2 SQIVND, per germline (reference sequence). There are 13 residues in the CDR3. The CDR3 is CASSLSLGGEQFF. CDR3 coding DNA: TGTGCCAGTAGTCTGAGTCTAGGGGGTGAGCAGTTCTTC.

J is TRBJ1-4 and V is TRBV28; possible D gene TRBD1, 6 bases. This CDR3 spans 14 amino acids. Germline-derived CDR1 and CDR2 are MDHEN and SYDVKM. V lost 2 bases and J lost 6, with 10 bases in between. The DNA of the CDR3 is TGTGCCAGCAGTTTAGCACAGGGCCATGAAAAACTGTTTTTT. This gives the protein CASSLAQGHEKLFF.

The J gene is TRBJ1-2, the V gene TRBV30; a possible D gene is TRBD1 (5 bases). CDR3 size: 14 residues. With 2 bases removed from V and 1 base from J, the gap between germline ends came to 11 bases. Germline CDR1 reads GTSNPN; CDR2 reads SVGIG (reference sequence). Here the CDR3 reads CAWSRQGINYGYTF. The DNA of the CDR3 is TGTGCCTGGAGTAGGCAGGGAATTAACTATGGCTACACCTTC.

This chain connects TRBV29-1 to TRBJ1-2, with 11 bases that match TRBD1. This CDR3 comprises 16 residues. The V gene end was trimmed by 0 bases and the J gene end by 2 bases; junction bases not matched to a gene: 5. Germline V lookup: CDR1 SQVTM, CDR2 ANQGSEA. CDR3 nucleotide sequence: TGCAGCGTTGAAGATCCGGACAGGGGGCGGAACTATGGCTACACCTTC. Amino acids: CSVEDPDRGRNYGYTF.

This chain uses TRBV6-5 with TRBJ1-6; D possibly corresponds to TRBD1 (5 bases). This CDR3 comprises 14 residues. V was cut by 4 bases and J by 10 bases, with 14 bases left in between. Per the germline V gene, CDR1 is MNHEY and CDR2 is SVGAGI. The CDR3 bases are TGTGCCAGCAGTTCCCCGCAAGGGGTATCACCCCTCCACTTT. It is translated as CASSSPQGVSPLHF.

V is TRBV6-5 and J is TRBJ2-7; 13 bases line up with TRBD2. V lost 4 bases, J lost 4 bases, and 1 base stayed unmatched. Germline CDR1 MNHEY, CDR2 SVGAGI. The CDR3 totals 14 residues. The CDR3 sequence is CASSWTSGSYEQYF. The CDR3 region has the DNA TGTGCCAGCAGTTGGACTAGCGGGAGTTACGAGCAGTACTTC.

The chain combines TRBV6-5 with TRBJ1-1, with 7 bases fitting TRBD1. There are 14 residues in the CDR3. The V gene's germline CDR1 is MNHEY and CDR2 SVGAGI. V dropped 5 bases and J dropped 6; count of bases not matched to a gene: 9. The CDR3 DNA follows: TGTGCCAGCAGTACACAGGGGAGTAGGGCTGAAGCTTTCTTT. Protein: CASSTQGSRAEAFF.

The chain has TRBV27 and TRBJ1-5; D is unclear. With 2 bases removed from V and 3 bases from J, the gap between germline ends came to 11 bases. Germline V CDR1 and CDR2: MNHEY, SMNVEV (reference sequence). The CDR3 contains 15 residues. This CDR3 is CASSLAGHSNQPQHF. In DNA, the CDR3 is TGTGCCAGCAGTTTAGCAGGTCACTCCAATCAGCCCCAGCATTTT.

The chain is built from TRBV2 and TRBJ2-5; 7 positions match TRBD2. The CDR3 is 15 amino acids. The J segment lost 5 bases and the V segment lost 0 bases, leaving 6 bases of the junction unmatched. Germline V CDR1 and CDR2: SNHLY, FYNNEI. This CDR3 reads CASSEASGIQETQYF. The CDR3 bases are TGTGCCAGCAGTGAAGCGAGCGGGATCCAGGAGACCCAGTACTTC.

V is TRBV3-1 (or the pseudogene TRBV3-2) and J is TRBJ2-2; a weak D match, TRBD2 (6 bases). The CDR3 is 13 residues long. The germline CDR1 and CDR2 sequences are LGHDT and YNNKEL (reference sequence). V was cut by 6 bases and J by 6 bases, with 11 bases left in between. CDR3 sequence (DNA): TGTGCCAGCAGTCTGGGACTCCCCGGGGAGCTGTTTTTT. Residues: CASSLGLPGELFF.

The chain joins TRBV7-8 to TRBJ2-1; 7 bases align to TRBD2. Germline lookup yields CDR1 SGHVS and CDR2 FQNEAQ. CDR3 length: 15 residues. V lost 3 bases to trimming and J lost 0 bases; unmatched junction nucleotides: 2. CDR3 coding DNA: TGTGCCAGCAGCTTCGGCGGGAGCTCCTACAATGAGCAGTTCTTC. Protein sequence: CASSFGGSSYNEQFF.

This chain uses TRBV20-1 with TRBJ2-5; 7 bases are a match to TRBD2. Trimming took 3 bases from V and 0 from J; bases not matched to a gene: 10. This CDR3 spans 16 amino acids. The germline V gene has CDR1 DFQATT and CDR2 SNEGSKA (reference sequence). CDR3 coding DNA: TGCAGTGCTAGTGTGAGGACTAGTTGGGACCAAGAGACCCAGTACTTC. This codes for CSASVRTSWDQETQYF.

This clone was picked up a small number of times. The CDR3 region has the DNA TGTGCCAGCAGTTTAAGGGCAGGGGGCACTGAAGCTTTCTTT. Amino acids: CASSLRAGGTEAFF. The chain combines TRBV28 with TRBJ1-1; 7 bases agree with TRBD1. The germline V gene has CDR1 MDHEN and CDR2 SYDVKM. With V trimmed by 2 bases and J by 4 bases, 4 bases remained unmatched. The CDR3 is made up of 14 amino acids.

The gene calls are TRBV5-1 and TRBJ2-1; perhaps TRBD1 as D (6 bases). CDR1 and CDR2 (germline): SGHRS, YFSETQ. The CDR3 has 14 residues. V shed 4 bases and J shed 4 bases, with 12 bases lying between them. CDR3 residues: CASSPRDTYNEQFF. Here the CDR3 DNA reads TGCGCCAGCAGCCCCCGGGACACGTACAATGAGCAGTTCTTC.

The chain couples TRBV7-3 to TRBJ2-6; TRBD1 matches at 7 bases. The CDR3 loop spans 15 amino acids. Germline CDR1 reads SGHTA; CDR2 reads FQGTGA. The junction had 2 bases not matched to a gene; V was cut back by 4 bases and J by 2 bases. CDR3 DNA sequence: TGTGCCAGCAGCTCCCAGGGGGCTGGGGCCAACGTCCTGACTTTC. Translated, it gives CASSSQGAGANVLTF.